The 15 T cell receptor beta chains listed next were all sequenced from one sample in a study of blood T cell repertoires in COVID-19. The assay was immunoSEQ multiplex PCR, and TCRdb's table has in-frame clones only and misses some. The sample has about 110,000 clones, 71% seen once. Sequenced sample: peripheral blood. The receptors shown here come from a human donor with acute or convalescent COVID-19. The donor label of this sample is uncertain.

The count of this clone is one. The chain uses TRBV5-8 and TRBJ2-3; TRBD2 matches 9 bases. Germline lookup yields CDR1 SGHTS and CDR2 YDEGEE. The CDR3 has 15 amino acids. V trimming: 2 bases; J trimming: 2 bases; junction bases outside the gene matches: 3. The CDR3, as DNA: TGTGCCAGCAGCTTCGGACTAGCGAACACAGATACGCAGTATTTT. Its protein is CASSFGLANTDTQYF.

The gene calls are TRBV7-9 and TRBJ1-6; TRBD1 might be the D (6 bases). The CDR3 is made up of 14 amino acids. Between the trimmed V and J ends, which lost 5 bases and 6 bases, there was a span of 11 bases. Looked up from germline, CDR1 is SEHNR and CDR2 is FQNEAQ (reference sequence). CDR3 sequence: CASSPARGNSPLHF. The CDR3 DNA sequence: TGTGCCAGCAGCCCGGCCAGGGGTAATTCACCCCTCCACTTT.

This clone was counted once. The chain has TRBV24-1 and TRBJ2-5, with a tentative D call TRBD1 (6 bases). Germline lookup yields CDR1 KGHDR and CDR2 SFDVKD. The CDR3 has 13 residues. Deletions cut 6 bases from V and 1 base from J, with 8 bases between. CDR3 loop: CATSQGLQETQYF. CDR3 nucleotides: TGTGCCACCAGTCAGGGGCTCCAAGAGACCCAGTACTTC.

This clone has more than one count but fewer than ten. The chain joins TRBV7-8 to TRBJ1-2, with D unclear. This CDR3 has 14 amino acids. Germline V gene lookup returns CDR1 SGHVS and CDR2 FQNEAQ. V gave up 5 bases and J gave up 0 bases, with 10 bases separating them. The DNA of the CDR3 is TGTGCCAGCAGCGCCCGGTTGGCTAACTATGGCTACACCTTC. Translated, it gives CASSARLANYGYTF.

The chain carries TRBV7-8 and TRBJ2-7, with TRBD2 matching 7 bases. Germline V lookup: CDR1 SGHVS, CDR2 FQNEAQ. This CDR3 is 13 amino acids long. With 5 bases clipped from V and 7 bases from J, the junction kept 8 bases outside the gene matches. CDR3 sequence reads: CASSKGGVKEQYV. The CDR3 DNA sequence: TGTGCCAGCAGCAAGGGAGGGGTCAAAGAGCAGTACGTC.

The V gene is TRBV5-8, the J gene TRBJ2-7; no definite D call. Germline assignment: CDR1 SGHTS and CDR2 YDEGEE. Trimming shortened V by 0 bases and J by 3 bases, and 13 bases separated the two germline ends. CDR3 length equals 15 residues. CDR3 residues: CASSLAGGYLYEQYF. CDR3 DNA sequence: TGTGCCAGCAGCTTGGCCGGCGGCTACCTCTACGAGCAGTACTTC.

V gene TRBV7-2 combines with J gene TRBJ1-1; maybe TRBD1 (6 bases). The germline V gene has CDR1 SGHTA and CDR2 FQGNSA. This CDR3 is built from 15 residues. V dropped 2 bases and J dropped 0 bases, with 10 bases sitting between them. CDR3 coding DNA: TGTGCCAGCAGCTTACTGGGGGCATTGAACACTGAAGCTTTCTTT. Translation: CASSLLGALNTEAFF.

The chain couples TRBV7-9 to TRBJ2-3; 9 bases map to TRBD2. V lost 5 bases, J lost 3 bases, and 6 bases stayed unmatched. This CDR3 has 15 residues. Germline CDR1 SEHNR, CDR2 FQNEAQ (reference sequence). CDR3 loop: CASSLPSGGTDTQYF. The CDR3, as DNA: TGTGCCAGCAGCCTCCCGAGCGGGGGGACAGATACGCAGTATTTT.

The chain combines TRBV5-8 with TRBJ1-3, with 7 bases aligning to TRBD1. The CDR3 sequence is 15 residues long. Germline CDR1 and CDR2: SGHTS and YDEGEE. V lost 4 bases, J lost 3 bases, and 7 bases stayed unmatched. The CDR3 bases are TGTGCCAGCAGCGGCAGGGGGGTATATGGAAACACCATATATTTT. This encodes CASSGRGVYGNTIYF.

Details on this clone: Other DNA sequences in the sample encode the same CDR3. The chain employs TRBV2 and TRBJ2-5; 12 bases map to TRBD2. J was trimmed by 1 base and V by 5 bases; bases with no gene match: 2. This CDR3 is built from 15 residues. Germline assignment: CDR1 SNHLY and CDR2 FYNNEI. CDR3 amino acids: CASSRTSGAQETQYF. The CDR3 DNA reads TGTGCCAGCAGTAGGACTAGCGGGGCCCAAGAGACCCAGTACTTC. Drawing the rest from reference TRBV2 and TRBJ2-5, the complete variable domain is EPEVTQTPSHQVTQMGQEVILRCVPISNHLYFYWYRQILGQKVEFLVSFYNNEISEKSEIFDDQFSVERPDGSNFTLKIRSTKLEDSAMYFCASSRTSGAQETQYFGPGTRLLVL.

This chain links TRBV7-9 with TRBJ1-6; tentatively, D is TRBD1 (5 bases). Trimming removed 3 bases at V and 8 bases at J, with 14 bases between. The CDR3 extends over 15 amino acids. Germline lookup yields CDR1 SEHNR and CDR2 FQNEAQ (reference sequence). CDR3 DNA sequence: TGTGCCAGCAGCTTGGGGGGGAACGGGGATTCACCCCTCCACTTT. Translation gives CASSLGGNGDSPLHF.

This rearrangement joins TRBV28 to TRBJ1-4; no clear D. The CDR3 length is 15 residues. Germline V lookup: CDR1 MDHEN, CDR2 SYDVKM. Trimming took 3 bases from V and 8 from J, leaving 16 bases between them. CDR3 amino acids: CASSFAGSGGEKLFF. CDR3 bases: TGTGCCAGCAGTTTTGCGGGCTCTGGCGGAGAAAAACTGTTTTTT. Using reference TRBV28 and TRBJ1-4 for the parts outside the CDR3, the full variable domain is DVKVTQSSRYLVKRTGEKVFLECVQDMDHENMFWYRQDPGLGLRLIYFSYDVKMKEKGDIPEGYSVSREKKERFSLILESASTNQTSMYLCASSFAGSGGEKLFFGSGTQLSVL.

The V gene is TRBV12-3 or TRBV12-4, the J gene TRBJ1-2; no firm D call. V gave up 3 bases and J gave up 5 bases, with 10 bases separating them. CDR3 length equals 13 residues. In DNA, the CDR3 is TGTGCCAGCAGTTTGAGACTTTTATATGGCTACACCTTC. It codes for CASSLRLLYGYTF.

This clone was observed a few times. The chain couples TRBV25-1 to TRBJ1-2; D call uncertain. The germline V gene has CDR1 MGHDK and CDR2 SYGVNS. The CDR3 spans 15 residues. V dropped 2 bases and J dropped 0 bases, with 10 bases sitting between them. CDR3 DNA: TGTGCCAGCAGTGAAGCGGGCAGCCCTAACTATGGCTACACCTTC. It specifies CASSEAGSPNYGYTF.

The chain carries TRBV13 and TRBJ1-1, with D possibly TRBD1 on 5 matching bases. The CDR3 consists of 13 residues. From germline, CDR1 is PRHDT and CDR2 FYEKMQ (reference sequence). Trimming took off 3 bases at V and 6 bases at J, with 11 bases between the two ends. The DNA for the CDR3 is TGTGCCAGCAGCTTCGGAGGGGCCGCTGAAGCTTTCTTT. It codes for CASSFGGAAEAFF.